The clone carrying this T cell receptor (beta chain) was detected only a few times. The repertoire was sequenced with immunoSEQ multiplex PCR; TCRdb's copy has only in-frame clones and lacks some. The repertoire holds 150,000 to 200,000 clones, with about 74% as singletons. These data come from a study of blood T cell repertoires in COVID-19. Sequencing was carried out using peripheral blood. The receptor comes from a woman at least 80 years old with acute or convalescent COVID-19.

The CDR3 loop is CASSVDLSTEAFF. DNA of the CDR3: TGCGCCAGCAGCGTAGATCTTAGCACTGAAGCTTTCTTT. The chain carries TRBV5-1 and TRBJ1-1, with D hard to call. V lost 4 bases, J lost 4 bases, and 11 bases lay in between. This CDR3 region has 13 residues. Looked up from germline, CDR1 is SGHRS and CDR2 is YFSETQ.